Listed below are T cell receptor beta chains from one sample, sequenced in a study of beta chain features in type 1 diabetes. Method: immunoSEQ multiplex PCR; TCRdb's copy keeps in-frame clones and lacks some. The sample has roughly 500,000 clones, approximately 30% seen once. The sequenced sample was naive CD4+ T cells from blood. All receptors come from a man aged 18 to 30 in good health. Both conserved end residues are part of each CDR3. A D gene is named only where the DNA matches it firmly. Size tells how often a clone was seen (once, few, many) or the class of an expanded clone, and some rows leave it out.

DNA: TGTGCCAGCAGTTACGGCTCGTCGGGCGAGCAGTACTTC; CDR3: CASSYGSSGEQYF; V: TRBV6-5; J: TRBJ2-7; D: .; size: .
DNA: TGTGCCTGGAGGAGAAAGGAGGGTACTGAAGCTTTCTTT; CDR3: CAWRRKEGTEAFF; V: TRBV30; J: TRBJ1-1; D: .; size: .
DNA: TGTGCCAGCAGCACCGACAGGGGGGATAAAGCTTTCTTT; CDR3: CASSTDRGDKAFF; V: TRBV6-4; J: TRBJ1-1; D: TRBD1; size: .
DNA: TGCGCCAGCAGCCTCCGACTAGATGACTACAATGAGCAGTTCTTC; CDR3: CASSLRLDDYNEQFF; V: TRBV4-3; J: TRBJ2-1; D: .; size: .
DNA: TGTGCCAGCTCACCGCGGGAGGGCCAAGAGACCCAGTACTTC; CDR3: CASSPREGQETQYF; V: TRBV18; J: TRBJ2-5; D: TRBD2; size: few
DNA: TGCAGCGTTGTCTCACCCACCTACGAGCAGTACTTC; CDR3: CSVVSPTYEQYF; V: TRBV29-1; J: TRBJ2-7; D: .; size: .
DNA: TGTGCCAGCAGCTTGGGCAGGGCCTACAATGAGCAGTTCTTC; CDR3: CASSLGRAYNEQFF; V: TRBV5-6; J: TRBJ2-1; D: .; size: .
DNA: TGCGCCAGCAGCCAAGCCCCCGGGGGCTCTGGGGCCAACGTCCTGACTTTC; CDR3: CASSQAPGGSGANVLTF; V: TRBV4-3; J: TRBJ2-6; D: .; size: .
DNA: TGTGCCAGCAGCCAACAACACGGCTATGGCTACACCTTC; CDR3: CASSQQHGYGYTF; V: TRBV4-2; J: TRBJ1-2; D: .; size: .
DNA: TGTGCCTGGAGTGTACAATGGACAGCTTATGGCTACACCTTC; CDR3: CAWSVQWTAYGYTF; V: TRBV30; J: TRBJ1-2; D: .; size: few
DNA: TGCAGCGTGCAGCGGCTAGCTACCTCCTACGAGCAGTACTTC; CDR3: CSVQRLATSYEQYF; V: TRBV29-1; J: TRBJ2-7; D: .; size: .
DNA: TGCGCCAGCAGCTTGGCCAGACTGGAGACCCAGTACTTC; CDR3: CASSLARLETQYF; V: TRBV5-1; J: TRBJ2-5; D: .; size: once
DNA: TGCAGCGGTGAGGGTCGCCCCTTCACCGGGGAGCTGTTTTTT; CDR3: CSGEGRPFTGELFF; V: TRBV29-1; J: TRBJ2-2; D: .; size: few
DNA: TGCAGCGTTGAAGATGGCAGGGACGGTGGTCTGTACGAGCAGTACTTC; CDR3: CSVEDGRDGGLYEQYF; V: TRBV29-1; J: TRBJ2-7; D: .; size: few
DNA: TGTGCCAGCAGTGAAGTCGGCAGCATGAACACTGAAGCTTTCTTT; CDR3: CASSEVGSMNTEAFF; V: TRBV25-1; J: TRBJ1-1; D: .; size: .
DNA: TGTGCCAGCAGTTCCAGGGGCAGGGAGCAGTACTTC; CDR3: CASSSRGREQYF; V: TRBV28; J: TRBJ2-7; D: .; size: .
DNA: TGCGCCAGCAGCCCAGGGGGCTTCAGGCCCTTCTTCACCTTC; CDR3: CASSPGGFRPFFTF; V: TRBV4-3; J: TRBJ1-2; D: TRBD1; size: .
DNA: TGCGCCAGCAGCCACGGTGGGACTAGCGGGAGGGCAAATGAGCAGTTCTTC; CDR3: CASSHGGTSGRANEQFF; V: TRBV4-3; J: TRBJ2-1; D: TRBD2; size: .
DNA: TGCGCCAGCAGCAACTCGGGACTACCGAATGAGCAGTTCTTC; CDR3: CASSNSGLPNEQFF; V: TRBV5-1; J: TRBJ2-1; D: TRBD2; size: few
DNA: TGTGCCGTAGACGGACGTCCGGAATTCAGTGAGCAGTTCTTC; CDR3: CAVDGRPEFSEQFF; V: TRBV19; J: TRBJ2-1; D: .; size: few
DNA: TGCAGCGTCGGACAGGGAGAGGAGAAACTGTTTTTT; CDR3: CSVGQGEEKLFF; V: TRBV29-1; J: TRBJ1-4; D: TRBD1; size: few
DNA: TGCGCCAGCAGTCATCCGGGACCCTCCTACGAGCAGTACTTC; CDR3: CASSHPGPSYEQYF; V: TRBV4-1; J: TRBJ2-7; D: .; size: .
DNA: TGCGCCAGCACTAAACTCCCGGGAGACCAAGAGACCCAGTACTTC; CDR3: CASTKLPGDQETQYF; V: TRBV5-1; J: TRBJ2-5; D: .; size: few
DNA: TGTGCCAGCAGCATACGACAGAGGAACACTGAAGCTTTCTTT; CDR3: CASSIRQRNTEAFF; V: TRBV13; J: TRBJ1-1; D: .; size: .
DNA: TGTGCCAGCAGCTTAGGGGCGACTAGCGGGACCTACGAGCAGTACTTC; CDR3: CASSLGATSGTYEQYF; V: TRBV7-6; J: TRBJ2-7; D: TRBD2; size: few
DNA: TGTGCCAGCAGCGCAACTGGCGCGAACACCGGGGAGCTGTTTTTT; CDR3: CASSATGANTGELFF; V: TRBV9; J: TRBJ2-2; D: .; size: .
DNA: TGTGCCAGCAGGGACTACACAGCCGGGGAGCTGTTTTTT; CDR3: CASRDYTAGELFF; V: TRBV9; J: TRBJ2-2; D: .; size: .
DNA: TGCAGTGCTAGAAGCCCAGATACGCAGTATTTT; CDR3: CSARSPDTQYF; V: TRBV20-1; J: TRBJ2-3; D: .; size: few
DNA: TGTGCCAGCAGCCCCTTCCAGCTGTCAGATACGCAGTATTTT; CDR3: CASSPFQLSDTQYF; V: TRBV7-2; J: TRBJ2-3; D: .; size: few
DNA: TGTGCCAGCAGCGTAGAGGCCGGCCAGGGGGCGCAGAAGCAGTACTTC; CDR3: CASSVEAGQGAQKQYF; V: TRBV9; J: TRBJ2-7; D: TRBD1; size: few
DNA: TGCAGCGCGAAGGAACCGGAGGGGAACACTGAAGCTTTCTTT; CDR3: CSAKEPEGNTEAFF; V: TRBV29-1; J: TRBJ1-1; D: .; size: few
DNA: TGTGCCAGCAGCGGGGACAGCAGTGGCTACACCTTC; CDR3: CASSGDSSGYTF; V: TRBV9; J: TRBJ1-2; D: TRBD1; size: few
DNA: TGTGCCAGCAGCGGGACTAGCGGGGGCTACGAGCAGTACTTC; CDR3: CASSGTSGGYEQYF; V: TRBV9; J: TRBJ2-7; D: TRBD2; size: .
DNA: TGTGCCAGCAGCGGTAGCATGTCGTACAATGAGCAGTTCTTC; CDR3: CASSGSMSYNEQFF; V: TRBV7-9; J: TRBJ2-1; D: .; size: few
DNA: TGCAGCGTTGAAGGACAGGGGTACAATGGCTACACCTTC; CDR3: CSVEGQGYNGYTF; V: TRBV29-1; J: TRBJ1-2; D: TRBD1; size: few
DNA: TGTGCCACCAGCAGAGATAACTATCGGCAGTACTTC; CDR3: CATSRDNYRQYF; V: TRBV15; J: TRBJ2-7; D: .; size: .
DNA: TGTGCCAGCAACCCCGGGACAGGCCCCTACGAGCAGTACTTC; CDR3: CASNPGTGPYEQYF; V: TRBV5-6; J: TRBJ2-7; D: TRBD1; size: once
DNA: TGTGCCAGCAGGTATCGGAATGAGCAGTTCTTC; CDR3: CASRYRNEQFF; V: TRBV6-5; J: TRBJ2-1; D: .; size: few
DNA: TGCAGCGTTCAACAGGGGGCCGGGGAGACCCAGTACTTC; CDR3: CSVQQGAGETQYF; V: TRBV29-1; J: TRBJ2-5; D: TRBD1; size: few
DNA: TGTGCCAGCAGCTTATTTGCGGACGGTCCCTACGAGCAGTACTTC; CDR3: CASSLFADGPYEQYF; V: TRBV5-6; J: TRBJ2-7; D: .; size: .
DNA: TGTGCCACCAGCAGGGTCACTTTGGCGGATACGCAGTATTTT; CDR3: CATSRVTLADTQYF; V: TRBV15; J: TRBJ2-3; D: .; size: .
DNA: TGCAGCGTGGTTCTACTAGACCCAGATACGCAGTATTTT; CDR3: CSVVLLDPDTQYF; V: TRBV29-1; J: TRBJ2-3; D: .; size: .
DNA: TGTGCCAGCAGCGCGTTGGGACTAGTGGGCACCGGGGAGCTGTTTTTT; CDR3: CASSALGLVGTGELFF; V: TRBV9; J: TRBJ2-2; D: TRBD2; size: few